This TCR beta chain appears in the sequencing data of a study of CD4+ T cells in melanoma. Study outcomes and limitations: A reported correlation linked neoantigen-specific CD4+ T cells to CD8+, macrophage and B cell function. Reportedly, melanoma neoantigen-specific CD4+ T cells showed varied differentiation states.

To note about this clone: The antigen remains unidentified.

Measured with immunoSEQ multiplex PCR; TCRdb has only the in-frame clones, and not every one. This table holds about 15,000 clones, under 80% found once. The TCR sequence derives from a human donor with melanoma. The sample consisted of cells from a culture (not recorded whether cultured in vitro).

The CDR3 spells CASSNGGTVYGYTF. The CDR3 DNA sequence: TGTGCCAGCAGCAACGGCGGGACAGTTTATGGCTACACCTTC. The chain is built from TRBV7-8 and TRBJ1-2; TRBD1 matches at 7 bases. Per the germline V gene, CDR1 is SGHVS and CDR2 is FQNEAQ. Unmatched junction bases numbered 8, after V lost 5 bases and J lost 5 bases. This CDR3 contains 14 residues.